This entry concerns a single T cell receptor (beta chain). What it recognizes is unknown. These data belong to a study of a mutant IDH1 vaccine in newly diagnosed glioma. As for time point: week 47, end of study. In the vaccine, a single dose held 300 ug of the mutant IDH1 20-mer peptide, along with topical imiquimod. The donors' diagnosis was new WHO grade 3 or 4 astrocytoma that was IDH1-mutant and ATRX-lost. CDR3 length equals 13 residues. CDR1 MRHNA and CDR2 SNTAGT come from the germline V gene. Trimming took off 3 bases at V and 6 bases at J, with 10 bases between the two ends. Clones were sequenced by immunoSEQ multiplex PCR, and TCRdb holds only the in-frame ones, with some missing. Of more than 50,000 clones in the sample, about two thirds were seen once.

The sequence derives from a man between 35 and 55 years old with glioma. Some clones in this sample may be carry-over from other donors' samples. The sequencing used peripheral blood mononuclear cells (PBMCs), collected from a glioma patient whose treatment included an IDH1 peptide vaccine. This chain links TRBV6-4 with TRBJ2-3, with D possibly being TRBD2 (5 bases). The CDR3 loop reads CASSERAEDTQYF. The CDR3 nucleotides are TGTGCCAGCAGTGAGAGGGCCGAGGATACGCAGTATTTT.